This entry describes one TCR beta chain. The junction does not match germline at one end; this may be a read error. This record comes from a study of T cells in Graves' hyperthyroidism and ophthalmopathy. There were TCR beta CDR3 regions amplified from RNA transcripts. First-round RT-PCR with HTBI primers amplified the TCR CDR3 region. TCRdb independently ran MiXCR on the multiplex PCR reads; one entry per CDR3 protein. The data hold 610,000 or so distinct CDR3 sequences, with around 45% observed a single time. Germline V gene lookup returns CDR1 SGHVS and CDR2 FQNEAQ. The CDR3 sequence is 15 residues long. Lactation, pregnancy, other autoimmune disease or uncontrolled infection led to exclusion of patients.

This rearrangement joins TRBV7-8 to TRBJ2-7; the D gene is possibly TRBD2 (6 bases). This TCR was recovered from a young woman with Graves' hyperthyroidism. The source material was peripheral blood or thyroid tissue (not recorded which). Here the CDR3 reads CACSLAQGGVYEQYF. CDR3 nucleotide sequence: TGTGCCTGCAGCTTAGCTCAGGGAGGCGTCTACGAGCAGTACTTC.